This passage covers 20 T cell receptor beta chains from one sample sequenced in a study of cytomegalovirus exposure and HLA in healthy donors. Primers: 60 Vbeta forward and 13 Jbeta reverse. The assay was immunoSEQ multiplex PCR, and TCRdb's table has in-frame clones only and misses some. The repertoire table contains 40,000 to 45,000 clones. Sequencing input: PBMCs. All receptors derive from a woman aged 25 to 39 in good health and CMV-seronegative.

The genes are TRBV5-1 and TRBJ1-1; the D gene is possibly TRBD1 (6 bases). V was shortened by 4 bases and J by 4 bases, with 11 bases between the two germline ends. CDR1 and CDR2 (germline): SGHRS, YFSETQ. The CDR3 has 13 amino acids. The CDR3 region is CASSQTGFTEAFF. CDR3 DNA: TGCGCCAGCAGCCAAACAGGGTTCACTGAAGCTTTCTTT.

The rearrangement uses TRBV9 and TRBJ2-7; 10 nucleotides align to TRBD2. The CDR3 spans 14 residues. The V gene end was trimmed by 10 bases and the J gene end by 6 bases; junction bases not matched to a gene: 13. The germline gives CDR1 SGDLS, CDR2 YYNGEE. This CDR3 is CAGHKLAGFAEQYF. The DNA for the CDR3 is TGTGCCGGCCACAAACTAGCGGGGTTCGCCGAGCAGTACTTC.

The rearrangement joins TRBV25-1 to TRBJ1-2; possible D gene TRBD1, 5 bases. Between the trimmed V and J ends, which lost 5 bases and 6 bases, there was a span of 16 bases. The CDR3 is 14 residues long. Looked up from germline, CDR1 is MGHDK and CDR2 is SYGVNS. The CDR3 nucleotides read TGTGCCAGCAGTCGAGGCCAGGGTGATGATGGCTACACCTTC. This encodes CASSRGQGDDGYTF.

The J gene is TRBJ2-3, the V gene TRBV5-1, with 8 bases fitting TRBD2. This CDR3 is built from 16 residues. The germline CDR1 and CDR2 sequences are SGHRS and YFSETQ. V was clipped by 1 base and J by 2 bases; unmatched bases: 6. This CDR3 reads CASSLLTSGTTDTQYF. The CDR3 DNA follows: TGCGCCAGCAGCTTGCTCACTAGCGGAACCACAGATACGCAGTATTTT.

Points on this clone: Germline is not matched at one junction end, which may reflect a read error. The chain combines TRBV18 with TRBJ2-2; 8 bases agree with TRBD2. The CDR3 consists of 16 residues. Germline values: CDR1 KGHSH, CDR2 LQKENI. CDR3 residues: CASAPRREAPTGELFF. DNA for the CDR3: TGTGCCAGCGCACCACGGCGGGAGGCCCCCACCGGGGAGCTGTTTTTT.

The rearrangement links TRBV6-5 to TRBJ2-3; TRBD1 might be the D (6 bases). This CDR3 has 14 amino acids. Germline CDR1 and CDR2: MNHEY and SVGAGI. The germline V and J ends were trimmed by 2 bases and 1 base, with 7 bases remaining between them. This CDR3 is CASSYAGGTDTQYF. The CDR3 bases are TGTGCCAGCAGTTACGCAGGGGGCACAGATACGCAGTATTTT.

This rearrangement joins TRBV6-5 to TRBJ2-1, with 9 bases aligning to TRBD1. Germline trimming cut 4 bases from V and 8 bases from J; bases unmatched to any gene: 6. This CDR3 comprises 14 residues. CDR1 MNHEY and CDR2 SVGAGI come from the germline V gene. CDR3 in amino acids: CASSFYRGPYEQFF. CDR3 coding DNA: TGTGCCAGCAGTTTCTACAGGGGGCCCTATGAGCAGTTCTTC.

The J gene is TRBJ2-3, the V gene TRBV18; no clear D. CDR1 is KGHSH, CDR2 LQKENI, per germline. The CDR3 consists of 11 residues. V lost 4 bases and J 6 bases, leaving 5 bases between the germline ends. CDR3 sequence reads: CASSLPDTQYF. The CDR3 nucleotides are TGTGCCAGCTCACTCCCGGATACGCAGTATTTT.

The J gene is TRBJ2-7, the V gene TRBV28, with D perhaps TRBD1 (5 bases). This CDR3 region has 13 residues. The V end was cut by 5 bases, the J end by 4 bases, with 12 bases between. The germline gives CDR1 MDHEN, CDR2 SYDVKM. CDR3 coding DNA: TGTGCCAGCAGTCCCCCCCCAGGGTACGAGCAGTACTTC. Amino acids: CASSPPPGYEQYF. The full variable domain, its missing parts supplied by reference TRBV28 and TRBJ2-7, is DVKVTQSSRYLVKRTGEKVFLECVQDMDHENMFWYRQDPGLGLRLIYFSYDVKMKEKGDIPEGYSVSREKKERFSLILESASTNQTSMYLCASSPPPGYEQYFGPGTRLTVT.

The V and J genes are TRBV29-1 and TRBJ1-2, with unresolved D. Between the trimmed V and J ends, which lost 3 bases and 6 bases, there was a span of 17 bases. CDR1 and CDR2 (germline): SQVTM, ANQGSEA. The CDR3 consists of 14 residues. The CDR3 sequence: CSVDIGGRVNGYTF. CDR3 nucleotide sequence: TGCAGCGTTGATATCGGAGGGCGCGTGAATGGCTACACCTTC.

The DNA of the CDR3 is TGTGCCAGCAGCCCCGTGCGGAGTCGCACAGATACGCAGTATTTT. It yields the protein CASSPVRSRTDTQYF. The chain recombines TRBV7-6 with TRBJ2-3, with D unresolved. V lost 5 bases and J lost 1, with 13 bases in between. Per germline, CDR1 SGHVS and CDR2 FNYEAQ. CDR3 length: 15 amino acids.

The chain recombines TRBV30 with TRBJ2-7; the D gene is possibly TRBD1 (5 bases). Germline values: CDR1 GTSNPN, CDR2 SVGIG (reference sequence). Trimming stripped 2 bases from V and 2 bases from J, with 10 bases between. The CDR3 is 13 amino acids. Written as DNA, the CDR3 is TGTGCCTGGAGTCCTGACAGCGCCTACGAGCAGTACTTC. Encoded protein: CAWSPDSAYEQYF.

The V gene is TRBV30, the J gene TRBJ2-7; D gene unclear. V lost 1 base and J 2 bases, leaving 12 bases between the germline ends. CDR1 GTSNPN and CDR2 SVGIG come from the germline V gene (reference sequence). CDR3 size: 14 residues. CDR3 DNA sequence: TGTGCCTGGAGTGAGGAGACTTATCCCTACGAGCAGTACTTC. Translated: CAWSEETYPYEQYF.

The chain combines TRBV28 with TRBJ2-7; 8 nucleotides match TRBD2. Trimming cost V 4 bases and J 2 bases; bases outside gene matches: 4. The CDR3 consists of 14 residues. CDR1 and CDR2 (germline): MDHEN, SYDVKM. CDR3 in amino acids: CASSSGGTTYEQYF. Here the CDR3 DNA reads TGTGCCAGCAGTTCGGGAGGGACCACCTACGAGCAGTACTTC. The variable domain in full, completed from reference TRBV28 and TRBJ2-7, reads DVKVTQSSRYLVKRTGEKVFLECVQDMDHENMFWYRQDPGLGLRLIYFSYDVKMKEKGDIPEGYSVSREKKERFSLILESASTNQTSMYLCASSSGGTTYEQYFGPGTRLTVT.

This chain joins TRBV30 and TRBJ2-4; TRBD1 might be the D (7 bases). V was cut by 4 bases and J by 7 bases, with 11 bases left in between. This CDR3 contains 12 residues. Germline CDR1 reads GTSNPN; CDR2 reads SVGIG (reference sequence). Here the CDR3 reads CAWTTGTNIQYF. CDR3 DNA: TGTGCCTGGACGACAGGGACTAACATTCAGTACTTC. The full variable domain, in which reference TRBV30 and TRBJ2-4 provide the parts outside the CDR3, is SQTIHQWPATLVQPVGSPLSLECTVEGTSNPNLYWYRQAAGRGLQLLFYSVGIGQISSEVPQNLSASRPQDRQFILSSKKLLLSDSGFYLCAWTTGTNIQYFGAGTRLSVL.

The chain has TRBV5-1 and TRBJ1-2; D might be TRBD1 (6 bases). Deletions cut 3 bases from V and 8 bases from J, with 17 bases between. The germline CDR1 and CDR2 sequences are SGHRS and YFSETQ. This CDR3 has 14 residues. DNA of the CDR3: TGCGCCAGCAGCTCCGGGGGGCAGGGTGGCGGCTACACCTTC. Its protein product is CASSSGGQGGGYTF. Combining the CDR3 with reference TRBV5-1 and TRBJ1-2 gives the whole variable domain KAGVTQTPRYLIKTRGQQVTLSCSPISGHRSVSWYQQTPGQGLQFLFEYFSETQRNKGNFPGRFSGRQFSNSRSEMNVSTLELGDSALYLCASSSGGQGGGYTFGSGTRLTVV.

The rearrangement uses TRBV4-3 and TRBJ1-1; D is possibly TRBD1 (6 bases). Germline CDR1 and CDR2: LGHNA and YSLEER. V gave up 0 bases and J gave up 3 bases, with 8 bases separating them. The CDR3 runs 14 residues. CDR3 bases: TGCGCCAGCAGCCAAGAGGCAGGGGACACTGAAGCTTTCTTT. Its translation is CASSQEAGDTEAFF.

The chain joins TRBV5-1 to TRBJ2-3, with a weak D call TRBD2 (6 bases). The CDR3 contains 14 residues. Germline V CDR1 and CDR2: SGHRS, YFSETQ. V gave up 4 bases and J gave up 0 bases, with 9 bases separating them. The CDR3 here is CASSPGLSTDTQYF. The CDR3 DNA reads TGCGCCAGCAGCCCGGGACTTAGCACAGATACGCAGTATTTT.

The chain couples TRBV10-2 to TRBJ2-7; 11 nucleotides match TRBD2. V lost 4 bases to trimming and J lost 3 bases; unmatched junction nucleotides: 8. CDR1 is WSHSY, CDR2 SAAADI, per germline. This CDR3 has 16 amino acids. CDR3 sequence (DNA): TGCGCCAGCAGTGGCTTCGGGACTAGCGGTAACTACGAGCAGTACTTC. Its protein product is CASSGFGTSGNYEQYF.

This chain links TRBV9 with TRBJ1-1; D is unclear. The CDR3 runs to 14 residues. Per the germline V gene, CDR1 is SGDLS and CDR2 is YYNGEE. Trimming left V 0 bases short and J 0 bases short, with 6 bases between. The chain's CDR3 is CASSVGSVNTEAFF. The DNA for the CDR3 is TGTGCCAGCAGCGTAGGTAGTGTGAACACTGAAGCTTTCTTT.